This T cell receptor beta chain derives from a study of graft-versus-host responses after intestinal transplantation (dated by TCRdb to the early 2020s). The study in broad terms: The transplants that recipients received were multivisceral, liver-intestinal, or isolated intestinal. All recipients received anti-thymocyte globulin induction followed by maintenance tacrolimus and steroids for around three years. After intestinal transplantation, graft-versus-host and host-versus-graft alloreactive T cell clones were followed in the graft, circulation and bone marrow using bulk TCR-beta CDR3 sequencing. To identify alloreactive clones, pre-transplant mixed lymphocyte reaction products were sequenced and compared with unstimulated pre-transplant donor and recipient T cells. A cohort of 24 intestinal transplant recipients, including one retransplant, was enrolled, and 3 patients lacking pretransplant specimens were excluded. Donor T cell macrochimerism was defined as a peak of at least 4% donor T cells among recipient peripheral blood mononuclear cells. Rather than going through the commercial service, samples from three later patients were sequenced in-house on an Illumina MiSeq and processed with MiXCR.

The time point tag for this specimen amounts to: cells obtained before transplantation from donor or recipient. CD3+CD4+ and CD3+CD8+ populations were FACS-sorted from unstimulated pre-transplant donor and recipient cells taken from spleen or lymph nodes. Library preparation used the immunoSEQ multiplex PCR assay. In most patients, genomic DNA was isolated using the Qiagen DNeasy Blood and Tissue Kit and sent frozen to Adaptive Biotechnologies for TCR sequencing. For most patients, high-throughput TCR-beta CDR3 sequencing of genomic DNA was performed by Adaptive Biotechnologies. Under the source paper's analysis protocol: TCR sequencing data for around 19 patients were retrieved from Adaptive's ImmunoSEQ software; three other patients were processed with MiXCR and VDJtools. To correct CD4 versus CD8 sorting errors, any sequence found in both subsets at a frequency ratio below 5:1 was removed. CDR3 nucleotide sequences shared between donor and recipient were removed because the origin of such sequences could not be assigned. To count as alloreactive, a clone needed at least 2-fold expansion over unstimulated cells and a minimum CFSE-low frequency of 0.002% (template counts) or 0.001% (read counts). A clone was considered mappable if detected in the sequenced pre-transplant spleen, lymph node, or MLR CFSE-low populations of the donor or recipient. Cumulative frequency of alloreactive clones was calculated as a percentage of all sequences weighted by copy number. TCRdb carries this immuneACCESS record with in-frame sequences only. Its versions omit some clonotypes, under half of them owing to an unresolved V gene in the studies checked, with the rest unexplained. Clone size and the V and J calls come from that table; the DNA yielded D and trimming. This sample holds about 99,000 clones; about 90% were observed only once. Approximately 0.97% of the sample rests with the top ten.

This clone showed up just a few times. Its antigen target is currently unknown. Base qualities are not provided; no much larger clone lies one nucleotide away. The CDR3, cysteine through phenylalanine, is 13 amino acids long. The kept DNA is CDR3 alone, 39 bases in frame from the first base. Trimming takes 5 bases from V and 3 bases from J, and the germline ends sit 11 bases apart. According to the germline V gene, CDR1 reads SGHAT and CDR2 reads FQNNGV. The paper's findings and limits, for the study overall: The relatively low number and heterogeneity of intestinal transplant patients limited the conclusions. In patients with donor T cell macrochimerism, the allografts had high GvH to HvG T cell clonal ratios. Early after transplant, declines in HvG clones were associated with peak levels of circulating GvH clones. GvH clones were found in recipient bone marrow, and some of the GvH clones appeared earlier in ileal mucosa or blood, which is consistent with an intestinal mucosal origin.

The sample consisted of unstimulated CD4+ T cells sorted from spleen or lymph node cells, taken before intestinal transplant. The TCR comes from a human donor who received an intestinal transplant. This chain joins TRBV11-2 to TRBJ2-7; tentative D gene TRBD1, with 6 bases matching. The CDR3 region reads CASSPWTVYEQYF. The bases are TGTGCCAGCAGCCCGTGGACAGTCTACGAGCAGTACTTC.